The T cell receptor beta chain under discussion was sequenced for a study of blood T cells in healthy people across ages. Germline V gene sequence: CDR1 SGHAT, CDR2 FQDESV (reference sequence). V shed 1 base and J shed 1 base, with 9 bases lying between them. CDR3 length equals 15 residues. It was with a sample-barcoded 5' primer and a J-beta primer mix that a second PCR of roughly 6 to 12 cycles was run. MiXCR was run by TCRdb on the 5' RACE reads, yielding one entry per CDR3 protein. The data show approximately 780,000 distinct CDR3 sequences, around 24% seen once. The sample was also linked to a second study, of T cells of mothers and their children.

The sample taken for sequencing was blood. This sequence originates from a boy aged 5-17 years in good health. This chain links TRBV11-1 with TRBJ2-3; maybe TRBD2 (6 bases). CDR3 sequence reads: CASSLGGTGTDTQYF. Here the CDR3 DNA reads TGTGCCAGCAGCTTAGGGGGGACTGGCACAGATACGCAGTATTTT.